This TCR beta chain was obtained from a study of cytomegalovirus exposure and HLA in healthy donors. Whole-study results and caveats: In a later analysis, at a false discovery rate of 0.05, fewer than 20,000 TCR beta sequences were associated with HLA alleles.

It was with 60 Vbeta and 13 Jbeta primers that the PCR ran. Repertoires were generated with immunoSEQ multiplex PCR, while TCRdb's copy carries only in-frame clones and drops some. The sample holds 110,000 to 150,000 clones, about 82% seen once. CDR3 size: 16 residues. Germline CDR1 MNHEY, CDR2 SMNVEV (reference sequence). As regards this clone: Its specificity is not known.

This chain links TRBV27 with TRBJ2-5, with 8 bases matching TRBD1. The J call is doubtful: the DNA matches TRBJ2-7 better. The sequenced sample was PBMCs. This receptor was obtained from a man younger than 45 in good health and CMV-seronegative. CDR3 amino acids: CASSLSGRGRLREQYF. The CDR3 DNA reads as TGTGCCAGCAGTTTATCGGGCAGGGGGCGACTACGCGAGCAGTACTTC.